Listed below are T cell receptor beta chains from one sample, sequenced in a study of blood T cell repertoires in COVID-19. Measured with immunoSEQ multiplex PCR; TCRdb has only the in-frame clones, and not every one. The data show around 99,000 clones, about 78% seen once. Sequenced material: peripheral blood. Receptor source: a human donor in a cohort sampled during active or convalescent COVID-19. Both conserved end residues are trimmed from each CDR3. The order of the fields is V gene, J gene, D gene, CDR3 protein. A D gene is named only where the DNA matches it firmly.

V gene: TRBV27; J gene: TRBJ2-1; D gene: NA; CDR3 protein: ASTPRPGLINEQF
V gene: TRBV24-1; J gene: TRBJ2-2; D gene: TRBD1; CDR3 protein: ATLLAGQGDTGELF
V gene: TRBV2; J gene: TRBJ2-2; D gene: NA; CDR3 protein: AIPDGAVTGELF
V gene: TRBV11-3; J gene: TRBJ2-1; D gene: TRBD2; CDR3 protein: ASSYGTSGRYEQF
V gene: TRBV5-6; J gene: TRBJ1-4; D gene: TRBD1; CDR3 protein: ASSLDRGQKLF
V gene: TRBV6-5; J gene: TRBJ1-5; D gene: NA; CDR3 protein: ASSTSGTTNQPQH
V gene: TRBV3-1/TRBV3-2; J gene: TRBJ2-3; D gene: TRBD1; CDR3 protein: ASSQNAGTGFSSTDTQY
V gene: TRBV7-2; J gene: TRBJ2-7; D gene: TRBD2; CDR3 protein: ASSLVLGGGHEQY
V gene: TRBV25-1; J gene: TRBJ1-3; D gene: NA; CDR3 protein: ASSEYRRVEGNTIY
V gene: TRBV25-1; J gene: TRBJ2-7; D gene: NA; CDR3 protein: ASDPKGQGLHNYEQY
V gene: TRBV6-4; J gene: TRBJ2-1; D gene: TRBD2; CDR3 protein: ASSDGTSGRGSYNEQF
V gene: TRBV5-1; J gene: TRBJ2-1; D gene: NA; CDR3 protein: ASSLRGEQF
V gene: TRBV4-1; J gene: TRBJ1-2; D gene: NA; CDR3 protein: ASSRTRGVGGHDTAGGYT
V gene: TRBV10-1; J gene: TRBJ2-7; D gene: TRBD1; CDR3 protein: ASAKSRDRGRRDSYEQY
V gene: TRBV9; J gene: TRBJ1-2; D gene: NA; CDR3 protein: ASGGYGYT
V gene: TRBV7-9; J gene: TRBJ2-1; D gene: NA; CDR3 protein: ATQLYNEQF
V gene: TRBV3-1/TRBV3-2; J gene: TRBJ1-1; D gene: NA; CDR3 protein: ASSQSAREGAF
V gene: TRBV6-6; J gene: TRBJ2-2; D gene: NA; CDR3 protein: ASSYYTGTAGELF
V gene: TRBV3-1/TRBV3-2; J gene: TRBJ2-1; D gene: NA; CDR3 protein: ASSLYNEQF
V gene: TRBV15; J gene: TRBJ2-3; D gene: TRBD1; CDR3 protein: ATSPRQGPTDTQY
V gene: TRBV19; J gene: TRBJ2-4; D gene: NA; CDR3 protein: ASSRDIQNIQY
V gene: TRBV19; J gene: TRBJ2-7; D gene: NA; CDR3 protein: ASKGGDSVSSYEQY
V gene: TRBV2; J gene: TRBJ2-1; D gene: NA; CDR3 protein: ASTGSGRGEF
V gene: TRBV28; J gene: TRBJ1-6; D gene: NA; CDR3 protein: ASSFLASRGSYNSPLH
V gene: TRBV7-8; J gene: TRBJ2-7; D gene: NA; CDR3 protein: ASSLSPRTYEQY
V gene: TRBV28; J gene: TRBJ1-6; D gene: TRBD1; CDR3 protein: ASSSHKYRGYNSPLH
V gene: TRBV24-1; J gene: TRBJ2-4; D gene: NA; CDR3 protein: ATSDGRGRRNIQY
V gene: TRBV9; J gene: TRBJ1-1; D gene: NA; CDR3 protein: ASSVDSSNTEAF
V gene: TRBV19; J gene: TRBJ2-2; D gene: NA; CDR3 protein: ASLGQFGELF
V gene: TRBV7-2; J gene: TRBJ2-5; D gene: NA; CDR3 protein: ASSLVMGRIGNQETQY
V gene: TRBV6-6; J gene: TRBJ1-3; D gene: TRBD1; CDR3 protein: ASSLPQGGSGNTIY
V gene: TRBV19; J gene: TRBJ1-5; D gene: NA; CDR3 protein: ASSIDLRAGEGQPQH
V gene: TRBV19; J gene: TRBJ1-6; D gene: NA; CDR3 protein: ATRFTAGVNNSPLH
V gene: TRBV5-4; J gene: TRBJ2-4; D gene: TRBD1; CDR3 protein: ASSGGQGATGAKNIQY
V gene: TRBV7-9; J gene: TRBJ2-4; D gene: NA; CDR3 protein: ASSVTRDLPIQY
V gene: TRBV13; J gene: TRBJ2-5; D gene: NA; CDR3 protein: ASSLGLAQETQY
V gene: TRBV18; J gene: TRBJ1-3; D gene: NA; CDR3 protein: ASSPWEGGFSGNTIY
V gene: TRBV7-2; J gene: TRBJ2-5; D gene: TRBD1; CDR3 protein: ASSPLTGAGETQY
V gene: TRBV5-1; J gene: TRBJ2-4; D gene: NA; CDR3 protein: ASSPGVGSAAKNIQY
V gene: TRBV2; J gene: TRBJ1-5; D gene: TRBD1; CDR3 protein: ASSDGTGLVNQPQH
V gene: TRBV28; J gene: TRBJ2-5; D gene: NA; CDR3 protein: ASSRRLPRDLRYLRETQY
V gene: TRBV9; J gene: TRBJ2-5; D gene: TRBD2; CDR3 protein: ASSVGGGPVGFQETQY
V gene: TRBV5-5; J gene: TRBJ2-1; D gene: TRBD2; CDR3 protein: ASSHRLAGGTSGEQF
V gene: TRBV19; J gene: TRBJ1-6; D gene: TRBD1; CDR3 protein: ASKPGQAHSPLH
V gene: TRBV19; J gene: TRBJ2-2; D gene: TRBD1; CDR3 protein: ASTGQGLTGELF
V gene: TRBV27; J gene: TRBJ2-2; D gene: TRBD1; CDR3 protein: ASKADRVVYSGELF
V gene: TRBV5-5; J gene: TRBJ1-1; D gene: NA; CDR3 protein: ASSLGPGNTEAF
V gene: TRBV5-1; J gene: TRBJ2-5; D gene: TRBD1; CDR3 protein: ASSLPGQGQETQY
V gene: TRBV4-2; J gene: TRBJ2-7; D gene: TRBD2; CDR3 protein: ASSLAGSSYEQY
V gene: TRBV12-3/TRBV12-4; J gene: TRBJ2-5; D gene: NA; CDR3 protein: ASSPAGATVQY
V gene: TRBV3-1/TRBV3-2; J gene: TRBJ1-5; D gene: NA; CDR3 protein: ASSHSGVRPQH
V gene: TRBV5-6; J gene: TRBJ1-3; D gene: NA; CDR3 protein: ASSLSPVSGNTIY
V gene: TRBV7-9; J gene: TRBJ2-3; D gene: TRBD2; CDR3 protein: ASSLGMETSGFTDTQY
V gene: TRBV28; J gene: TRBJ2-4; D gene: TRBD2; CDR3 protein: ASSLRGLAGISKNIQY
V gene: TRBV27; J gene: TRBJ2-7; D gene: TRBD1; CDR3 protein: ASKVTGGMSEQY
V gene: TRBV6-1; J gene: TRBJ2-2; D gene: NA; CDR3 protein: ASSELATNTGELF
V gene: TRBV23-1; J gene: TRBJ1-5; D gene: NA; CDR3 protein: ASSQSMEGPVHGDGNQPQH